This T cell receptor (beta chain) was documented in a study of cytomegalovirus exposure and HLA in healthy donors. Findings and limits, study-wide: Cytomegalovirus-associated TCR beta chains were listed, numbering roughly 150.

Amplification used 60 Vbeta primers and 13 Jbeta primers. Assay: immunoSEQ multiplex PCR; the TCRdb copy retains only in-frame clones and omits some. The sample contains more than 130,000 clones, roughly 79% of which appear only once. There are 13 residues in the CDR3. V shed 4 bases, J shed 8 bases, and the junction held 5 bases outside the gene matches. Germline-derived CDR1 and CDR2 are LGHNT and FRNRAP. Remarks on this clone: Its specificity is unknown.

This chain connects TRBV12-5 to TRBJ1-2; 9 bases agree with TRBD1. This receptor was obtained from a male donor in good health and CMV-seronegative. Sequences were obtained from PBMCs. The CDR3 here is CASGWGTGYGYTF. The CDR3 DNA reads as TGTGCTAGTGGTTGGGGGACAGGGTACGGCTACACCTTC.